This T cell receptor (beta chain) is drawn from a study of blood T cell repertoires in COVID-19. Original handling: Amplification of reference gene primers provided the estimated nucleated cell counts. Repertoires were generated with immunoSEQ multiplex PCR, while TCRdb's copy carries only in-frame clones and drops some. V and J calls and clone size come straight from that table; D and trimming were deduced from the DNA. The repertoire consists of roughly 98,000 clones, with roughly 92% occurring once and the leading ten covering under 7.5%. The sample holds one count of this clone. Germline values: CDR1 SGHAT, CDR2 FQNNGV. Trimming removed 5 bases from V and 4 bases from J; junction bases left unmatched: 8. CDR3 length: 15 amino acids.

This clonotype was sampled from a woman aged 60 to 75 with active COVID-19. Sequencing input: peripheral blood. The genes are TRBV11-2 and TRBJ1-2, with 9 bases aligning to TRBD1. CDR3 amino acids: CASSPHGQGSYGYTF. CDR3 nucleotides: TGTGCCAGCAGCCCTCACGGACAGGGGAGCTATGGCTACACCTTC.